This T cell receptor beta chain was sequenced for a study of early T cells in non-severe SARS-CoV-2 infection. This CDR3 spans 11 amino acids. V was trimmed by 5 bases and J by 0 bases, leaving 2 bases between them. Germline V CDR1 and CDR2: SEHNR, FQNEAQ (reference sequence). Findings and caveats of the study: Matching results from VDJdb favored anti-spike CD8 responses, leaving private and CD4 specificities undetected.

A single record per CDR3 protein comes from TCRdb applying MiXCR to the 5' RACE reads. The sample contains roughly 28,000 distinct CDR3 sequences, 4% to 5.5% of which appear only once. This clonotype showed up many times. The antigen is unknown. The chain couples TRBV7-9 to TRBJ2-7, with D uncertain. Sequencing was performed on whole blood. This clonotype was sampled from an adult who was a healthcare worker with PCR-confirmed SARS-CoV-2 infection or an uninfected control (not recorded which). CDR3 in DNA: TGTGCCAGCAGCCCCTCCTACGAGCAGTACTTC. Translating it yields CASSPSYEQYF. Supplemented by reference TRBV7-9 and TRBJ2-7, the full variable domain reads DTGVSQNPRHKITKRGQNVTFRCDPISEHNRLYWYRQTLGQGPEFLTYFQNEAQLEKSRLLSDRFSAERPKGSFSTLEIQRTEQGDSAMYLCASSPSYEQYFGPGTRLTVT.